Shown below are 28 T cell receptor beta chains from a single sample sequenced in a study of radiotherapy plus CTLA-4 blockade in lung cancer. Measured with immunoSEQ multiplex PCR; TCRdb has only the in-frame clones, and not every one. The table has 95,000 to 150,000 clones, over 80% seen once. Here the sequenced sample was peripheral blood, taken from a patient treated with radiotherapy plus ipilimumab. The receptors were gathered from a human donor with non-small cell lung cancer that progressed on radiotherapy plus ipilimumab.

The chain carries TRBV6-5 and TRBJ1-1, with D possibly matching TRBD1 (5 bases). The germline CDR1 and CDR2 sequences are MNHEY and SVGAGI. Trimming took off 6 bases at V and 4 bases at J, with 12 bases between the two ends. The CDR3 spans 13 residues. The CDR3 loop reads CASSRGSLTEAFF. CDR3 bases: TGTGCCAGCAGCCGGGGCAGTCTCACTGAAGCTTTCTTT.

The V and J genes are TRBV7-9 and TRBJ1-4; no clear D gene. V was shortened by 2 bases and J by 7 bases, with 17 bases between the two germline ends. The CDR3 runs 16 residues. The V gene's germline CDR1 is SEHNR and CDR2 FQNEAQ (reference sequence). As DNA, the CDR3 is TGTGCCAGCAGCTTATGGCTAAGCGCTCCGGGTGAAAAACTGTTTTTT. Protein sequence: CASSLWLSAPGEKLFF.

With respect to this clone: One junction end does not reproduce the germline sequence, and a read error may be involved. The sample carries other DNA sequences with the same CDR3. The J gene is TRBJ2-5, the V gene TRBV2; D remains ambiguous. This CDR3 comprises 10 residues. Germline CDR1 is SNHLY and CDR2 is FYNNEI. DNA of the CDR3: TGTGCCAGCGCCGAAGAGACCCAATACTTC. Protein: CASAEETQYF.

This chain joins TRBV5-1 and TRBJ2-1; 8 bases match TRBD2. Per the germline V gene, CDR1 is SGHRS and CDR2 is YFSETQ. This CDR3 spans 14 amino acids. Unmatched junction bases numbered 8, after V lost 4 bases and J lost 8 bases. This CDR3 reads CASSRTTSADEQFF. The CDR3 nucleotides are TGCGCCAGCAGCCGGACGACTAGCGCCGATGAGCAGTTCTTC.

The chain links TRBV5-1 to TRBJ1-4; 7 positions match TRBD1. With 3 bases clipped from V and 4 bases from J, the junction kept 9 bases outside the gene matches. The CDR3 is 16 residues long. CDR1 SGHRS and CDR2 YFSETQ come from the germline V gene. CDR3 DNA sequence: TGCGCCAGCAGCTCCGGGCAGGGGGGCTATAATGAAAAACTGTTTTTT. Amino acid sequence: CASSSGQGGYNEKLFF.

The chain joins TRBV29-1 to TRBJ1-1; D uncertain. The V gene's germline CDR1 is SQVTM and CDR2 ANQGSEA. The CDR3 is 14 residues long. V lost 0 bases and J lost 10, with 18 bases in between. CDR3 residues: CSVEDVTVTPLAFF. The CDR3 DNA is TGCAGCGTTGAAGATGTTACAGTTACTCCACTAGCTTTCTTT. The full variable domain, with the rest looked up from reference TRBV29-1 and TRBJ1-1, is SAVISQKPSRDICQRGTSLTIQCQVDSQVTMMFWYRQQPGQSLTLIATANQGSEATYESGFVIDKFPISRPNLTFSTLTVSNMSPEDSSIYLCSVEDVTVTPLAFFGQGTRLTVV.

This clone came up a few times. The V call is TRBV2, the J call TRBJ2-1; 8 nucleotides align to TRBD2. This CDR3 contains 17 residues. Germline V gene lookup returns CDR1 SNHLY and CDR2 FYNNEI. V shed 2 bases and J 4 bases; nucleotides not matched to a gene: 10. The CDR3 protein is CASSEYQREYWYNEQFF. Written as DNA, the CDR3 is TGTGCCAGCAGTGAATACCAGCGGGAGTATTGGTACAATGAGCAGTTCTTC.

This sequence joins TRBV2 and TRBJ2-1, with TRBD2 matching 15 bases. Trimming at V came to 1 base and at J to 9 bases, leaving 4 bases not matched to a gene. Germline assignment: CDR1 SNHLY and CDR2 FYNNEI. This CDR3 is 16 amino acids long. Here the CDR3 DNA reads TGTGCCAGCAGTGAAGTAGGACTAGCGGGAGGGGGTGAGCAGTTCTTC. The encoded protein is CASSEVGLAGGGEQFF.

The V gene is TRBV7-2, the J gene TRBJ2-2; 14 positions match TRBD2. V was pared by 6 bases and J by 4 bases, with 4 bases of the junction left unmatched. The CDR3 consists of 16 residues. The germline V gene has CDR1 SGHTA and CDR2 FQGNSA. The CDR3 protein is CASSGLAGGITGELFF. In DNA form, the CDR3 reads TGTGCCAGCAGTGGACTAGCGGGAGGTATCACCGGGGAGCTGTTTTTT.

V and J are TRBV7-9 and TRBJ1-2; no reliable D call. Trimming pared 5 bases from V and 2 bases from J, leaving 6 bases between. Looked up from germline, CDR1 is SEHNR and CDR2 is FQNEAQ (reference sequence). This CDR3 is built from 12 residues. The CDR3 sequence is CASSGENYGYTF. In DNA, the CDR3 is TGTGCCAGCAGCGGGGAGAACTATGGCTACACCTTC.

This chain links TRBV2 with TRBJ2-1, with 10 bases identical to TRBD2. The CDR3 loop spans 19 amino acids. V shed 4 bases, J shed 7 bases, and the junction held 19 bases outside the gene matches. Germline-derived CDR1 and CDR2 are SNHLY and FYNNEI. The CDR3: CASSVGRLAGVFPPNEQFF. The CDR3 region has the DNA TGTGCCAGCAGTGTGGGGAGGCTAGCGGGAGTCTTTCCCCCTAATGAGCAGTTCTTC.

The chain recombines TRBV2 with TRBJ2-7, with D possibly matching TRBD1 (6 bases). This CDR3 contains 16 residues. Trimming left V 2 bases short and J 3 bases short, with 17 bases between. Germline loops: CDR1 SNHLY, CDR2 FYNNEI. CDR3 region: CASSELGPGVNYEQYF. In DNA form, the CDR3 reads TGTGCCAGCAGTGAATTAGGGCCAGGGGTGAACTACGAGCAGTACTTC. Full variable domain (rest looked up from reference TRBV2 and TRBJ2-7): EPEVTQTPSHQVTQMGQEVILRCVPISNHLYFYWYRQILGQKVEFLVSFYNNEISEKSEIFDDQFSVERPDGSNFTLKIRSTKLEDSAMYFCASSELGPGVNYEQYFGPGTRLTVT.

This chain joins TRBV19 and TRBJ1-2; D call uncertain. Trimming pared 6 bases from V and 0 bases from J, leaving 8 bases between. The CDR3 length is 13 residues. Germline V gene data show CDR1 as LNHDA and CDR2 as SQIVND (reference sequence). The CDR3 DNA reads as TGTGCCAGTAGAGAGTTAGCTAACTATGGCTACACCTTC. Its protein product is CASRELANYGYTF.

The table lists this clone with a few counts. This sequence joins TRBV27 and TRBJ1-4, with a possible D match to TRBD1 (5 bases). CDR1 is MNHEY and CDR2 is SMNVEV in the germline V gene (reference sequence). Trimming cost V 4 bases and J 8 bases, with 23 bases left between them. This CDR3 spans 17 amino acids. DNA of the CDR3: TGTGCCAGCAGTTACTCGGGGCGTATAGCGTTGGGCGAAAAACTGTTTTTT. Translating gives CASSYSGRIALGEKLFF. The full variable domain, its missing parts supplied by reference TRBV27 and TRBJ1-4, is EAQVTQNPRYLITVTGKKLTVTCSQNMNHEYMSWYRQDPGLGLRQIYYSMNVEVTDKGDVPEGYKVSRKEKRNFPLILESPSPNQTSLYFCASSYSGRIALGEKLFFGSGTQLSVL.

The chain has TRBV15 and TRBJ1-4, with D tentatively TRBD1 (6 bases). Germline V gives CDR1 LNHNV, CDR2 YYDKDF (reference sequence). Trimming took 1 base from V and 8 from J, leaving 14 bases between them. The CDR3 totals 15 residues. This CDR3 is CATSRVLDSGEKLFF. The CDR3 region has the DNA TGTGCCACCAGCAGAGTCCTGGACAGCGGCGAAAAACTGTTTTTT.

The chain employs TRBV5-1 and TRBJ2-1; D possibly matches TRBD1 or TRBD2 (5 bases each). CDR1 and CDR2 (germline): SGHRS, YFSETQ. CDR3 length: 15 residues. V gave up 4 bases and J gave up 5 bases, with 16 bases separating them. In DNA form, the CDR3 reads TGCGCCAGCAGCCCCCGGGGCCCAATAGACAATGAGCAGTTCTTC. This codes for CASSPRGPIDNEQFF.

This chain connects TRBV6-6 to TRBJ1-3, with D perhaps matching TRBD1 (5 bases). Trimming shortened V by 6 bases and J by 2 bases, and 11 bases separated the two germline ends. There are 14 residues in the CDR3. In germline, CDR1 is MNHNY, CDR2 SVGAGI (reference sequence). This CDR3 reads CASSFGTPGNTIYF. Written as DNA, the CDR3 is TGTGCCAGCAGCTTCGGGACCCCTGGAAACACCATATATTTT.

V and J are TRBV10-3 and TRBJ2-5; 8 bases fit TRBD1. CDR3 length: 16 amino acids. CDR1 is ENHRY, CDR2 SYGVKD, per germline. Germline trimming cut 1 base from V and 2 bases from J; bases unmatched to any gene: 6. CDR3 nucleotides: TGTGCCATCAGTGAGTTGACAGGGGAGTATCAAGAGACCCAGTACTTC. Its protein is CAISELTGEYQETQYF.

CDR3 in DNA: TGTGCCAGCAGATTAGCGGGAGGGCCCTACGAGCAGTACTTC. This sequence encodes CASRLAGGPYEQYF. The chain recombines TRBV14 with TRBJ2-7; TRBD2 agrees at 11 bases. Trimming cost V 6 bases and J 2 bases; bases outside gene matches: 3. The length of the CDR3 is 14 residues. Germline CDR1 and CDR2: SGHDN and FVKESK.

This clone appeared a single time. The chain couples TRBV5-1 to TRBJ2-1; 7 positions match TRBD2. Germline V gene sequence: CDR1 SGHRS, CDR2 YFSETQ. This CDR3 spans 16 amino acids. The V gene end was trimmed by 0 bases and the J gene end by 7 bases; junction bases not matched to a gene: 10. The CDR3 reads CASSLASGYPLNEQFF. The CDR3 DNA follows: TGCGCCAGCAGCTTGGCTAGCGGATACCCTTTGAATGAGCAGTTCTTC.

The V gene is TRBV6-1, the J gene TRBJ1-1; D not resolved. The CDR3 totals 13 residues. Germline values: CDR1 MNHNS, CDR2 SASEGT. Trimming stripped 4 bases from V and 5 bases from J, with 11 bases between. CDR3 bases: TGTGCCAGCAGTGTCGAAGGAGCGACTGAAGCTTTCTTT. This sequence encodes CASSVEGATEAFF.

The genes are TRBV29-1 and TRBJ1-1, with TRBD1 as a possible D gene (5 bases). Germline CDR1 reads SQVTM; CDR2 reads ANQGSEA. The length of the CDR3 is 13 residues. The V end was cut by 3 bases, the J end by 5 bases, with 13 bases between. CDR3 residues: CSVDVGPGTEAFF. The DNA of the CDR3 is TGCAGCGTTGACGTGGGGCCTGGGACTGAAGCTTTCTTT.

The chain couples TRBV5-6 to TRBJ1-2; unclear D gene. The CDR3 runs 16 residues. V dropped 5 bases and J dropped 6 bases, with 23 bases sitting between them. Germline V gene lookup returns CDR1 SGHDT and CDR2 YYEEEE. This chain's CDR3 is CASRPAGSSQTHGYTF. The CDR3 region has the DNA TGTGCCAGCAGGCCGGCGGGGTCGTCACAGACCCATGGCTACACCTTC. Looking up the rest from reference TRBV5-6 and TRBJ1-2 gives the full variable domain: DAGVTQSPTHLIKTRGQQVTLRCSPKSGHDTVSWYQQALGQGPQFIFQYYEEEERQRGNFPDRFSGHQFPNYSSELNVNALLLGDSALYLCASRPAGSSQTHGYTFGSGTRLTVV.

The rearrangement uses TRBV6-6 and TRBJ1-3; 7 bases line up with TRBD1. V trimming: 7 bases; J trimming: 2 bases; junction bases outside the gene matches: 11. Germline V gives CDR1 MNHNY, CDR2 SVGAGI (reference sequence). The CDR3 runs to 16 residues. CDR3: CASNPGTVSPGNTIYF. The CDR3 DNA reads TGTGCCAGCAACCCCGGGACAGTCTCTCCTGGAAACACCATATATTTT.

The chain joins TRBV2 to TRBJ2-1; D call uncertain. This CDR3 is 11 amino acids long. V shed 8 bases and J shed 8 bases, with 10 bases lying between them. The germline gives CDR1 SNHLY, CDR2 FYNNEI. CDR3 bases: TGTGCCAGCTCACAAAGGGATGAGCAGTTCTTC. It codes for CASSQRDEQFF.

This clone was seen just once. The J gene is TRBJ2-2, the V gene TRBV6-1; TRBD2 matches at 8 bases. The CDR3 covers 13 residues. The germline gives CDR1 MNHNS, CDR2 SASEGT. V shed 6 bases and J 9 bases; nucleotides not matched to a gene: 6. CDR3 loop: CASSPLAGWELFF. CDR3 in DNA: TGTGCCAGCAGCCCCCTAGCGGGCTGGGAGCTGTTTTTT.

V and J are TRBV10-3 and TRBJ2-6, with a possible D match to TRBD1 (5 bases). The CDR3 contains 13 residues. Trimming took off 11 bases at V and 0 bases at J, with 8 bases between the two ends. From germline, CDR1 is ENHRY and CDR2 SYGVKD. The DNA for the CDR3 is TGTGCCGGGGCAGTCTCTGGGGCCAACGTCCTGACTTTC. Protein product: CAGAVSGANVLTF.

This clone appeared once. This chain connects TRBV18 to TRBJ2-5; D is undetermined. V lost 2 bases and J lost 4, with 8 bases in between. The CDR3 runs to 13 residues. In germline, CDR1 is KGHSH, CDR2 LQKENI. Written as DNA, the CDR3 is TGTGCCAGCTCACCAATTGCTGGAGAGACCCAGTACTTC. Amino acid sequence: CASSPIAGETQYF.